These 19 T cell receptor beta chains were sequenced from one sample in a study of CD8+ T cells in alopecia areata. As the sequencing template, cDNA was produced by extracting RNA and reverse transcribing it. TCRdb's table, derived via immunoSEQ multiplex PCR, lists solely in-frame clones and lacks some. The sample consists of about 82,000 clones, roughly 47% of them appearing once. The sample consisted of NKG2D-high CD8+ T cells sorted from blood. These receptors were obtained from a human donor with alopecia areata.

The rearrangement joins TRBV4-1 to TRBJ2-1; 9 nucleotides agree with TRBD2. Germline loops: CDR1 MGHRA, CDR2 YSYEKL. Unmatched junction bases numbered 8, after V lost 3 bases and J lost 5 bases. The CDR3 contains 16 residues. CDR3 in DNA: TGCGCCAGCAGCCATCGGCCGACTAGCGGAAACAATGAGCAGTTCTTC. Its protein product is CASSHRPTSGNNEQFF.

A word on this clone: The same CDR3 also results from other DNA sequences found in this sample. The CDR3 loop is CASSFGRAYEQYF. DNA for the CDR3: TGTGCCAGCAGCTTCGGGCGAGCCTACGAGCAGTACTTC. This chain links TRBV13 with TRBJ2-7; D ambiguous. Germline V gene sequence: CDR1 PRHDT, CDR2 FYEKMQ (reference sequence). The CDR3 is 13 residues long. Trimming stripped 3 bases from V and 2 bases from J, with 8 bases between. The full variable domain, with the rest looked up from reference TRBV13 and TRBJ2-7, is AAGVIQSPRHLIKEKRETATLKCYPIPRHDTVYWYQQGPGQDPQFLISFYEKMQSDKGSIPDRFSAQQFSDYHSELNMSSLELGDSALYFCASSFGRAYEQYFGPGTRLTVT.

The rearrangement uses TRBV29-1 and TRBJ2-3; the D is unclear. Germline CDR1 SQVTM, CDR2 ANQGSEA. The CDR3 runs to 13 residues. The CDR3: CNVLSSSTDTQYF. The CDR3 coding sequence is TGCAACGTGCTGTCCTCTAGCACAGATACGCAGTATTTT.

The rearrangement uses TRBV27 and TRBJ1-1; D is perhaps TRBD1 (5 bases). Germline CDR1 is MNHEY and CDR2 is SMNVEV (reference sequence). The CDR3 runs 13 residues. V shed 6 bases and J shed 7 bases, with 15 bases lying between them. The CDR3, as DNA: TGTGCCAGCAGATTGACAGCGGGGGTTGAAGCTTTCTTT. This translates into CASRLTAGVEAFF.

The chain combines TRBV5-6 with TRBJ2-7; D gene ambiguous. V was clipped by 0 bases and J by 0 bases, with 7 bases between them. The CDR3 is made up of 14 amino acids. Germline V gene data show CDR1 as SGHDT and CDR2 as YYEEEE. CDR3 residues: CASSLGGSSYEQYF. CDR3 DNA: TGTGCCAGCAGCTTGGGCGGCAGCTCCTACGAGCAGTACTTC.

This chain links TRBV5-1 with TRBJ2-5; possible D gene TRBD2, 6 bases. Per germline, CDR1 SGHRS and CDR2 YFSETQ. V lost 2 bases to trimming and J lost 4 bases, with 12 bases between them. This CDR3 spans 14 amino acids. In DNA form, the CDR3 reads TGCGCCAGCAGCTTTTCGGGAGCGGGAGAGACCCAGTACTTC. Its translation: CASSFSGAGETQYF.

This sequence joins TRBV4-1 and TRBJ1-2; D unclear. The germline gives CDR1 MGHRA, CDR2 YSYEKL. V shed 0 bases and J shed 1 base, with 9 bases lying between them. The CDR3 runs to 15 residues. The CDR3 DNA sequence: TGCGCCAGCAGCCAAGAAGGGCAGCTTAACTATGGCTACACCTTC. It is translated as CASSQEGQLNYGYTF.

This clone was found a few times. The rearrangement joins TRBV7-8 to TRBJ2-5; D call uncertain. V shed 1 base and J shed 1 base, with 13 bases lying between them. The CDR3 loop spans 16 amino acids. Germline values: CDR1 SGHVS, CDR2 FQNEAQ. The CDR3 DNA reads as TGTGCCAGCAGCTTAGAGGTGAAGAAACTCCAAGAGACCCAGTACTTC. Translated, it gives CASSLEVKKLQETQYF.

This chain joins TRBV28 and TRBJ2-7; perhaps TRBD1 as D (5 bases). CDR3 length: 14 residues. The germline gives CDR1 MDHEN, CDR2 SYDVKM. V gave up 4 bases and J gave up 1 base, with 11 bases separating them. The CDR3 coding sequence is TGTGCCAGCAGTTCTCTGGACATTTCCTACGAGCAGTACTTC. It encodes CASSSLDISYEQYF.

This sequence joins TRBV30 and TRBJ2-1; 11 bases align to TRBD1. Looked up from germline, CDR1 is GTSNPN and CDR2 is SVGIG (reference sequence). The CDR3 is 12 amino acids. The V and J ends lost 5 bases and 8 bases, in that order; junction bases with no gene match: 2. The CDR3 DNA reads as TGTGCCTGGGCGGGACAGGGGGATGAGCAGTTCTTC. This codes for CAWAGQGDEQFF. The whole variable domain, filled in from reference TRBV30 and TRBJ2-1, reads SQTIHQWPATLVQPVGSPLSLECTVEGTSNPNLYWYRQAAGRGLQLLFYSVGIGQISSEVPQNLSASRPQDRQFILSSKKLLLSDSGFYLCAWAGQGDEQFFGPGTRLTVL.

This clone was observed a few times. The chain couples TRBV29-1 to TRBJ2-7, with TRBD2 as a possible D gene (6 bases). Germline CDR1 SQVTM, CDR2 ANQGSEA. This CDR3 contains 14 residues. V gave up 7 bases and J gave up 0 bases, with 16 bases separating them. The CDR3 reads CSATGTLSSYEQYF. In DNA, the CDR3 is TGCAGCGCCACCGGGACTCTTAGCTCCTACGAGCAGTACTTC.

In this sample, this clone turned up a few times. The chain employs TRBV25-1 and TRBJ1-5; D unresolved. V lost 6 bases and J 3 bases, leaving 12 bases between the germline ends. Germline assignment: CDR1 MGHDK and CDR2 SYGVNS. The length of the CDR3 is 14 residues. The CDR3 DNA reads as TGTGCCAGCAGCAGACGGGAGGCCAATCAGCCCCAGCATTTT. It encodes CASSRREANQPQHF.

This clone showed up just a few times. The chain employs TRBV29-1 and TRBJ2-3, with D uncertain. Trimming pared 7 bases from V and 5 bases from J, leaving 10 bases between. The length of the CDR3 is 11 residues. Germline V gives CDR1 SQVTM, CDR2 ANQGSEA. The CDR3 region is CSDQWEDTQYF. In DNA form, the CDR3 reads TGCAGCGATCAATGGGAAGATACGCAGTATTTT.

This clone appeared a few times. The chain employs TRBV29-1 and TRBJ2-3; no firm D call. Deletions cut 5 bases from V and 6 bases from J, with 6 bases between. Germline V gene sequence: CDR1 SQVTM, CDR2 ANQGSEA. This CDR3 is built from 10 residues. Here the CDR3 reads CSVYKDTQYF. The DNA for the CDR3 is TGCAGCGTTTACAAGGATACGCAGTATTTT.

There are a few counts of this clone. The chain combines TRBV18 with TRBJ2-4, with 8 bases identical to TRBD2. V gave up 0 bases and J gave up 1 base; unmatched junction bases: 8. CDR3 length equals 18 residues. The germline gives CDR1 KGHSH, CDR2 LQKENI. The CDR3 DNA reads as TGTGCCAGCTCACCACCAGGAGCGGGGGATCCCGCCAAAAACATTCAGTACTTC. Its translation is CASSPPGAGDPAKNIQYF. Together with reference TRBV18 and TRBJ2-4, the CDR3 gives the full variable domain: NAGVMQNPRHLVRRRGQEARLRCSPMKGHSHVYWYRQLPEEGLKFMVYLQKENIIDESGMPKERFSAEFPKEGPSILRIQQVVRGDSAAYFCASSPPGAGDPAKNIQYFGAGTRLSVL.

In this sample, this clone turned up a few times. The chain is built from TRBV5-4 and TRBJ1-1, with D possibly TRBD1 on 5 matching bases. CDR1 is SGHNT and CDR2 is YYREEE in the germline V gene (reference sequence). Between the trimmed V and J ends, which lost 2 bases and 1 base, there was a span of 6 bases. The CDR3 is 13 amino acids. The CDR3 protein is CASSLTGNTEAFF. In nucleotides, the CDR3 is TGTGCCAGCAGCTTAACAGGGAACACTGAAGCTTTCTTT.

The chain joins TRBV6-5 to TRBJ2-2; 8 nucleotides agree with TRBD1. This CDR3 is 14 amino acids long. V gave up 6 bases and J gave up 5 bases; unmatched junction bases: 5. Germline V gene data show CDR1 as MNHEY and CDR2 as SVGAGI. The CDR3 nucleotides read TGTGCCAGCAGCCCGACAGGGGTTACCGGGGAGCTGTTTTTT. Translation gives CASSPTGVTGELFF.

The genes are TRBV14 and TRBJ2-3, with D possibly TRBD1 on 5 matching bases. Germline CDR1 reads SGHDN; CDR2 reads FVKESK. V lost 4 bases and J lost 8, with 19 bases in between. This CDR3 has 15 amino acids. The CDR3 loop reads CASSRNNQGNPTQYF. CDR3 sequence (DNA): TGTGCCAGCAGCCGAAATAATCAGGGTAACCCTACGCAGTATTTT.

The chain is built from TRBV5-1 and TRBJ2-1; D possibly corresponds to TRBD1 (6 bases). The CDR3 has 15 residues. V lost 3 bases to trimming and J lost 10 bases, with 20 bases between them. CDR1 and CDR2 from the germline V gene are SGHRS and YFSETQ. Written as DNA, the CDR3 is TGCGCCAGCAGCTCGGAAAGGGGACACCTCATGGAGCAGTTCTTC. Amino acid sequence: CASSSERGHLMEQFF.